What follows describes a single TCR beta chain. The sample comes from a study of blood T cell repertoires in COVID-19. Study-wide background: Sources were T cells, B-cell-depleted T cells, or PBMCs; the material itself was cDNA or gDNA.

Participants came from some 26 US areas, aged about 18 to 90 years. The data were produced by immunoSEQ multiplex PCR, yet TCRdb's version contains in-frame clones alone and is incomplete. The table records fewer than 350,000 clones, 88% of them present only once. Germline trimming cut 6 bases from V and 6 bases from J; bases unmatched to any gene: 3. The germline CDR1 and CDR2 sequences are SNHLY and FYNNEI. CDR3 length equals 14 residues. Input material: PBMCs or T cells enriched from blood (not recorded which). The rearrangement links TRBV2 to TRBJ1-6; 9 bases align to TRBD1. The receptor was isolated from a woman in her sixties or seventies in a cohort exposed to, infected with or recovered from COVID-19 (not recorded which). The DNA of the CDR3 is TGTGCCAGCAGGGCGACAGGGGGTAATTCACCCCTCCACTTT. Encoded protein: CASRATGGNSPLHF.